Listed below are T cell receptor beta chains from one sample, sequenced in a study of T cells expressing NK-cell markers. TCRdb re-called the 5' RACE reads; every CDR3 protein appears as one record, without DNA. Here the sample table reports about 150,000 distinct CDR3 sequences. Sequencing input: blood T cells: a sorted CD56 or NKG2C T cell subset, CD4+ or CD8+ T cells, or bulk PBMC T cells (not recorded which). The receptors were sampled from a man aged 18 to 69 in good health. Both conserved end residues are part of each CDR3. Fields, in order: V gene, J gene, CDR3 length, CDR3 protein.

v_call: TRBV7-9
j_call: TRBJ2-3
cdr3_length: 16
cdr3_aa: CASSLKPSGHTDTQYF

v_call: TRBV6-1
j_call: TRBJ1-3
cdr3_length: 15
cdr3_aa: CASSQGQNSGNTIYF

v_call: TRBV24-1
j_call: TRBJ2-1
cdr3_length: 17
cdr3_aa: CATSDQRTGYSYNEQFF

v_call: TRBV9
j_call: TRBJ2-5
cdr3_length: 14
cdr3_aa: CASSVGNFQETQYF

v_call: TRBV19
j_call: TRBJ2-1
cdr3_length: 13
cdr3_aa: CASSFTGLNEQFF

v_call: TRBV12-3/TRBV12-4
j_call: TRBJ2-2
cdr3_length: 16
cdr3_aa: CASSLLDLENTGELFF

v_call: TRBV29-1
j_call: TRBJ1-2
cdr3_length: 12
cdr3_aa: CSVAGTGDGYTF

v_call: TRBV6-5
j_call: TRBJ1-6
cdr3_length: 17
cdr3_aa: CASSYSAQGAQNSPLHF

v_call: TRBV12-3/TRBV12-4
j_call: TRBJ1-2
cdr3_length: 13
cdr3_aa: CASSPGQAADYTF

v_call: TRBV5-6
j_call: TRBJ1-1
cdr3_length: 13
cdr3_aa: CASSGRDGTEAFF

v_call: TRBV2
j_call: TRBJ1-1
cdr3_length: 13
cdr3_aa: CARDRGMNTEAFF

v_call: TRBV5-4
j_call: TRBJ2-7
cdr3_length: 15
cdr3_aa: CASSFGGSQPYEQYF

v_call: TRBV19
j_call: TRBJ2-7
cdr3_length: 14
cdr3_aa: CASGPGTAFYEQYF

v_call: TRBV28
j_call: TRBJ2-1
cdr3_length: 16
cdr3_aa: CASSLRGDTIYNEQFF

v_call: TRBV9
j_call: TRBJ2-5
cdr3_length: 14
cdr3_aa: CASSLGQTYETQYF

v_call: TRBV20-1
j_call: TRBJ2-3
cdr3_length: 17
cdr3_aa: CSASLLAGGLGTDTQYF

v_call: TRBV6-5
j_call: TRBJ2-3
cdr3_length: 17
cdr3_aa: CASSPYALAGGRDTQYF

v_call: TRBV9
j_call: TRBJ1-6
cdr3_length: 14
cdr3_aa: CASKPGQTDSPLHF

v_call: TRBV6-5
j_call: TRBJ2-1
cdr3_length: 17
cdr3_aa: CASSYSRETAPYNEQFF

v_call: TRBV7-3
j_call: TRBJ2-1
cdr3_length: 14
cdr3_aa: CASSLGLGHNEQFF

v_call: TRBV6-5
j_call: TRBJ1-1
cdr3_length: 17
cdr3_aa: CASSYSHQGSGDTEAFF

v_call: TRBV20-1
j_call: TRBJ2-7
cdr3_length: 13
cdr3_aa: CSAEGGSHYEQYF